This T cell receptor (beta chain) originates from a study of blood T cells in healthy people across ages. This clonotype has a handful of counts. This CDR3 is built from 17 residues. The germline V gene encodes CDR1 SGHTA and CDR2 FQGNSA. With a J-beta primer mix and a sample-barcoded 5' primer, a second PCR ran roughly 6 to 11 cycles. Via MiXCR, TCRdb re-called the 5' RACE reads, giving one row per CDR3 protein. The sample yields 1.5 million to 2 million distinct CDR3 sequences, roughly 27% seen once. The genes are TRBV7-2 and TRBJ2-5; 15 nucleotides line up with TRBD2. Matching the DNA end better, TRBJ2-7 makes the J call doubtful. This receptor was obtained from a woman in her 30s in good health. The sequencing input was blood. CDR3 DNA sequence: TGTGCCAGCAGCCCACCGGGACTAGCGGGAGGTCGTCACGAGCAGTACTTC. This encodes CASSPPGLAGGRHEQYF.